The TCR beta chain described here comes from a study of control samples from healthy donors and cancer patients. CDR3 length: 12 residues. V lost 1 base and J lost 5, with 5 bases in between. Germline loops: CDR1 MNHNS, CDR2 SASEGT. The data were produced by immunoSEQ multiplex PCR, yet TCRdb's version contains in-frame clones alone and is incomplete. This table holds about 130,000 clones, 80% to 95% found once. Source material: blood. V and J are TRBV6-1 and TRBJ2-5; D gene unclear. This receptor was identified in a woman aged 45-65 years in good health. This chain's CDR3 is CASSEVRETQYF. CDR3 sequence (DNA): TGTGCCAGCAGTGAAGTCCGGGAGACCCAGTACTTC.